The clone carrying this TCR beta chain was seen repeatedly, ten times or more. The record originates from a study of T-cell reconstitution after alpha-beta-depleted transplantation in children. Preparation of the TCRbeta library was carried out with unique molecular identifiers. TCRdb ran MiXCR on the PCR reads and lists one entry per CDR3 protein. The sample lists 200,000 to 250,000 distinct CDR3 sequences; around 13% were seen once. CDR3 length: 13 residues. V shed 4 bases and J shed 4 bases, with 9 bases lying between them. Germline assignment: CDR1 MGHRA and CDR2 YSYEKL. This specimen consisted of PBMCs from the stem cell graft donor, obtained from the stem cell graft. The gene calls are TRBV4-1 and TRBJ2-3; no clear D gene. The receptor was isolated from a human donor who donated a stem cell graft to a child with acute lymphoblastic leukemia. This CDR3 is CASSPVVADTQYF. The CDR3 DNA reads TGCGCCAGCAGCCCCGTAGTGGCAGATACGCAGTATTTT.